This T cell receptor (beta chain) was documented in a study of PD-1 blockade in classical Hodgkin lymphoma. Regarding the study as a whole: Newly diagnosed patients were reported to exhibit reduced baseline TCR diversity relative to healthy donors. Reasons behind the repertoire differences stay unclear, perhaps disease activity or earlier therapy.

The CDR3 has 14 residues. The V end was cut by 3 bases, the J end by 7 bases, with 13 bases between. Germline V CDR1 and CDR2: LNHDA, SQIVND (reference sequence). Data came from immunoSEQ multiplex PCR; TCRdb stores just in-frame clones and leaves some out. The profile covers some 49,000 clones, with approximately 90% appearing a single time and around 5.1% taken by the ten largest. As regards this clone: Its antigen is still unknown.

Described time point: newly diagnosed, previously untreated cHL patient sample. The authors compared against newly diagnosed, untreated classical Hodgkin lymphoma PBMCs. The source material was peripheral blood mononuclear cells (PBMCs). This TCR came from a human donor with classical Hodgkin lymphoma. The chain employs TRBV19 and TRBJ1-5, with a possible D match to TRBD1 (5 bases). CDR3 bases: TGTGCCAGTAGTATGCCAGGGAGCGAGCAGCCCCAGCATTTT. Its protein is CASSMPGSEQPQHF.